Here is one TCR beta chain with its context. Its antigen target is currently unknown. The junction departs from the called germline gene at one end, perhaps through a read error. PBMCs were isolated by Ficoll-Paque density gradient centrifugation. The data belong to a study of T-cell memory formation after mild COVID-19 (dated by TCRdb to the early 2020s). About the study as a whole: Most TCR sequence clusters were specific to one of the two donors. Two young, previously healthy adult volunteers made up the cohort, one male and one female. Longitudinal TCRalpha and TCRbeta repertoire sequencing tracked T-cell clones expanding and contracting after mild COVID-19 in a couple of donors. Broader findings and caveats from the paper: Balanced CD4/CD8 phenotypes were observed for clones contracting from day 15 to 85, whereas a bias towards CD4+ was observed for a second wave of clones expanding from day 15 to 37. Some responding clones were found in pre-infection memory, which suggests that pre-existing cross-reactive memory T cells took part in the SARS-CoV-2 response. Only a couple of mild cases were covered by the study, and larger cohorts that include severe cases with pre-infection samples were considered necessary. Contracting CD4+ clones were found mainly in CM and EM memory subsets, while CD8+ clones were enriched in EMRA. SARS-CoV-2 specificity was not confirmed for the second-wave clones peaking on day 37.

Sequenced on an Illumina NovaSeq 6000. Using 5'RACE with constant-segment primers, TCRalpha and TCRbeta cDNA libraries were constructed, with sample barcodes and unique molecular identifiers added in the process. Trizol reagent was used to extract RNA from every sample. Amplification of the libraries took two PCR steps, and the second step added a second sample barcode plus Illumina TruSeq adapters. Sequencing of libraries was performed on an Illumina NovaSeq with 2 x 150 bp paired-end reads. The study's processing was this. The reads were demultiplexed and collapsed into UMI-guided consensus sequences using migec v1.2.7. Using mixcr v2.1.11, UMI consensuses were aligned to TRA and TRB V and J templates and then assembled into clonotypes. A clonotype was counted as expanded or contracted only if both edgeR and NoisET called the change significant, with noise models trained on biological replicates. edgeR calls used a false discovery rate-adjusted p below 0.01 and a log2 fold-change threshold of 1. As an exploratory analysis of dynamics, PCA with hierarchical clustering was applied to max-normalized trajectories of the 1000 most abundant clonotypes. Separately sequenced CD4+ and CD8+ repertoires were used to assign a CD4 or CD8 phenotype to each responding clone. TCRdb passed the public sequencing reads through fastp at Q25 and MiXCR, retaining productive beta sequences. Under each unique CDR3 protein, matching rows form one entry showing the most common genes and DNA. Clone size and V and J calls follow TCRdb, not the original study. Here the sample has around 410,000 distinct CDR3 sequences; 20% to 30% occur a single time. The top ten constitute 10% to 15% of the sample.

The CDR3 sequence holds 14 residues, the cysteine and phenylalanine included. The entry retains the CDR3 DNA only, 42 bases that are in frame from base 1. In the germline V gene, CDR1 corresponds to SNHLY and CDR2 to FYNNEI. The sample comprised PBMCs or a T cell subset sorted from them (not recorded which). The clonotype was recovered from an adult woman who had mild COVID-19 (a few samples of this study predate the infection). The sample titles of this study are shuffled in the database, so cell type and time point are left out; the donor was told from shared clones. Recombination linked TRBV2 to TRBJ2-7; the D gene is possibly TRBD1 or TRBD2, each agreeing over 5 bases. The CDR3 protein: CASSESGRAGEQCF. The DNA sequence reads TGTGCCAGCAGTGAAAGCGGCAGGGCGGGCGAGCAGTGCTTC.